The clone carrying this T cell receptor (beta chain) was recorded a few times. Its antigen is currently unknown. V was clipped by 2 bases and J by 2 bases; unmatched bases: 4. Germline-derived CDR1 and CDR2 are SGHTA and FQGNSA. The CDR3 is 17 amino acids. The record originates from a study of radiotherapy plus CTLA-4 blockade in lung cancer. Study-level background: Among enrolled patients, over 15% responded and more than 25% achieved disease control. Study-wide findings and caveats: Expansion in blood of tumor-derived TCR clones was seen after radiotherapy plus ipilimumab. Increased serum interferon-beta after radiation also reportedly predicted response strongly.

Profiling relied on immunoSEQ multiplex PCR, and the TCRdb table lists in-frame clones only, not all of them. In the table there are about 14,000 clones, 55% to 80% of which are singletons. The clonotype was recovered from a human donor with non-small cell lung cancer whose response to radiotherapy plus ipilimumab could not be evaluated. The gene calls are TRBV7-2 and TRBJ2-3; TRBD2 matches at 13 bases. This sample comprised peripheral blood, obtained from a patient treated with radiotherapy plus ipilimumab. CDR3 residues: CASSLRGLAGLTDTQYF. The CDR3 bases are TGTGCCAGCAGCTTACGGGGACTAGCGGGGCTCACAGATACGCAGTATTTT. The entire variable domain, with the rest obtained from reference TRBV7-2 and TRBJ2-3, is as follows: GAGVSQSPSNKVTEKGKDVELRCDPISGHTALYWYRQSLGQGLEFLIYFQGNSAPDKSGLPSDRFSAERTGGSVSTLTIQRTQQEDSAVYLCASSLRGLAGLTDTQYFGPGTRLTVL.